In this sample, the clone carrying this TCR beta chain turned up once. Cohort assignment relied on participant-reported clinical history. Cohort 3 recovered donors had two negative PCRs, clearance, or symptom resolution. The CDR3 spans 15 residues. The V gene's germline CDR1 is MGHRA and CDR2 YSYEKL. The junction had 10 bases not matched to a gene; V was cut back by 5 bases and J by 7 bases. This sample stems from a study of blood T cell repertoires in COVID-19. Overall study: Nucleic acid was either cDNA or gDNA, and it came from T cells, B-cell-depleted T cells, or PBMCs.

Per the original methods: Estimated nucleated cell counts came from reference gene primer amplification. TCRdb's copy holds only in-frame clones and misses some; the assay was immunoSEQ multiplex PCR. From that table come the V and J calls and clone size; the DNA was used to work out D and trimming. This sample yields about 150,000 clones, of which 70% to 90% are seen a single time; around 4.5% belongs to the top ten. The receptor was derived from a man aged 50 to 60 who had recovered from COVID-19. The chain is built from TRBV4-1 and TRBJ1-1, with TRBD1 identical over 10 bases. Source material: PBMCs or T cells enriched from blood (not recorded which). CDR3 sequence reads: CASSIRDRGLDEAFF. The CDR3 nucleotides are TGCGCCAGCAGCATAAGGGACAGGGGCCTCGATGAAGCTTTCTTT.